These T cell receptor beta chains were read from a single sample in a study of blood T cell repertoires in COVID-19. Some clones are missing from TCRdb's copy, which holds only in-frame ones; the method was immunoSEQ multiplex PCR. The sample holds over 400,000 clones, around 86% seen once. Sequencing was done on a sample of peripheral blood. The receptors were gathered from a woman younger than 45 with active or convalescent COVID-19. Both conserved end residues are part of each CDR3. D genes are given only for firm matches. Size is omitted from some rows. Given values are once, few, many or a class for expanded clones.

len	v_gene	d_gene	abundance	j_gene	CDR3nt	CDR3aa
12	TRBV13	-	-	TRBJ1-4	TGTGCCAGCAGCCGACCACAGGGTAAAGTGTTTTTT	CASSRPQGKVFF
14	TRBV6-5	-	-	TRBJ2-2	TGTGCCAGCAGCCAAGGGAGCCTCACCGGGGAGCTGTTTTTT	CASSQGSLTGELFF
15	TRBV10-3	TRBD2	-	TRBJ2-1	TGTGCCCATCGGTCAAGCGGGAGTTCCTACAATGAGCAGTTCTTC	CAHRSSGSSYNEQFF
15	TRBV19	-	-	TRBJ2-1	TGTGCCAGTAGTATATACTCCCGACTGACTAGTGAGCAGTTCTTC	CASSIYSRLTSEQFF
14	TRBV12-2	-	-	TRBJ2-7	TGTGCAAGTCGCTTAGTTGGGGCTGGTTACGAGCAGTACTTC	CASRLVGAGYEQYF
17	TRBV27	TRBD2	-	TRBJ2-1	TGTGCCAGCAGAACCGGGACTAGCGGGAGTTTGAACAATGAGCAGTTCTTC	CASRTGTSGSLNNEQFF
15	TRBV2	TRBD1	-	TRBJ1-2	TGTGCCAGCAGGTTGGACAGGGTGGGGGACTATGGCTACACCTTC	CASRLDRVGDYGYTF
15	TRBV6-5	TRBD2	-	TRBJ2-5	TGTGCCAGCAGTTTGGGACTAGGGGCAAAAGAGACCCAGTACTTC	CASSLGLGAKETQYF
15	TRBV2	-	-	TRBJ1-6	TGTGCCAGCAGTGTCTCGGGGGGAAGGAATTCACCCCTCCACTTT	CASSVSGGRNSPLHF
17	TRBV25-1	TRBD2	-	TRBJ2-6	TGTGCCAGCAGTGATGCTAGCGGGGGGGGCGGGGCCAACGTCCTGACTTTC	CASSDASGGGGANVLTF
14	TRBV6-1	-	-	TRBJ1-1	TGTGCCAGCAGTGAAGTGCGCCCGAACACTGAAGCTTTCTTT	CASSEVRPNTEAFF
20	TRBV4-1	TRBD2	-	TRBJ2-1	TGCGCCAGCAGCCATCTCCGGGGGGGGGACCCCCTGAGCTCCTACAATGAGCAGTTCTTC	CASSHLRGGDPLSSYNEQFF
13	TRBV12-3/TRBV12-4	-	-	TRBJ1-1	TGTGCCAGCACTCGACAGTGGAACACTGAAGCTTTCTTT	CASTRQWNTEAFF
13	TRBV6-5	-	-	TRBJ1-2	TGTGCCAGCAGTTACGCAGGGGACTATGGCTACACCTTC	CASSYAGDYGYTF
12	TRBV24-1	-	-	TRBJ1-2	TGTGCCACCAGCTCCCCAGTGGATGGCTACACCTTC	CATSSPVDGYTF
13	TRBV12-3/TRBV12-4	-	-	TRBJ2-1	TGTGCCAGCAGTTTAGCGGGGGCAAGTGAGCAGTTCTTC	CASSLAGASEQFF
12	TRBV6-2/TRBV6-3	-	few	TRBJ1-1	TGTGCCAGCAGTTACGCCTCGGGGGAAGCTTTCTTT	CASSYASGEAFF
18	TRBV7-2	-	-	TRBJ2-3	TGTGCCAGCAGCTTAGACCTCTGGCCCCAGGGTAGCACAGATACGCAGTATTTT	CASSLDLWPQGSTDTQYF
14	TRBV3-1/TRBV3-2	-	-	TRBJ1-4	TGTGCCAGCAGCCAAGACAGGGTGGTGGAAAAACTGTTTTTT	CASSQDRVVEKLFF
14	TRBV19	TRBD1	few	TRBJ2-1	TGTGCCAGTAGTACCGCATTCTTGACAGGGGAGCAGTTCTTC	CASSTAFLTGEQFF
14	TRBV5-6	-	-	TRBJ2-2	TGTGCCAGCAGCTTGCTAGCGAACACCGGGGAGCTGTTTTTT	CASSLLANTGELFF
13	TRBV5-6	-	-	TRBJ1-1	TGTGCCAGCAGCGTGACAGCAAACACTGAAGCTTTCTTT	CASSVTANTEAFF
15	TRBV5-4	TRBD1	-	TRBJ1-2	TGTGCCAGCAGCTTGGAACAGGGGCGTAACTATGGCTACACCTTC	CASSLEQGRNYGYTF
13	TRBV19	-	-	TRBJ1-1	TGTGCCAGTAGTGGGCAACAGGGTACTGAAGCTTTCTTT	CASSGQQGTEAFF
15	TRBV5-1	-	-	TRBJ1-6	TGCGCCAGCAGCTTGGGATCCCCATTAAATCGGGCCCTCCACTTT	CASSLGSPLNRALHF
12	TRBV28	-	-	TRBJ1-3	TGTGCCAGCATCTCCTCTGGAAACACCATATATTTT	CASISSGNTIYF
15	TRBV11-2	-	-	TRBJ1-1	TGTGCCAGCAGCCCGGGGATAGGGGGGGTGGCTGAAGCTTTCTTT	CASSPGIGGVAEAFF
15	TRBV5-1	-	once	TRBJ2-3	TGCGCCAGCAGCGAGACTACACTGAGCACAGATACGCAGTATTTT	CASSETTLSTDTQYF
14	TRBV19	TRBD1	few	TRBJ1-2	TGTGCCAGTAGGGGACAGGGGGTCGACTATGGCTACACCTTC	CASRGQGVDYGYTF
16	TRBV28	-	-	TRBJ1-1	TGTGCCAGCAGTTTACGATCCCATACAAAGAACACTGAAGCTTTCTTT	CASSLRSHTKNTEAFF
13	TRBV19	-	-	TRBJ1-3	TGTGCCAGTAGTAGGAGTCTGGCAAACACCATATATTTT	CASSRSLANTIYF
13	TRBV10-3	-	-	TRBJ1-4	TGTGCCATCAGTGGCCGGGTGAATGAAAAACTGTTTTTT	CAISGRVNEKLFF
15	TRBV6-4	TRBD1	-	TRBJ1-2	TGTGCCAGCAGCCAGACAGGGGTTATGTCGCAGGGCTACACCTTC	CASSQTGVMSQGYTF
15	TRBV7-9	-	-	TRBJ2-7	TGTGCCAGCAGCTTAGTGGGGGGGGCCCCCTACGAGCAGTACTTC	CASSLVGGAPYEQYF
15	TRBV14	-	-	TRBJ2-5	TGTGCCAGCAGCCGTTTTGGAACCCAACTAGGGACCCAGTACTTC	CASSRFGTQLGTQYF
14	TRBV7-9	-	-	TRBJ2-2	TGTGCCAGCAGCTTACTCGGGAACACCGGGGAGCTGTTTTTT	CASSLLGNTGELFF
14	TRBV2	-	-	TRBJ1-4	TGTGCCAGCACCAGACAGAGAACTAATGAAAAACTGTTTTTT	CASTRQRTNEKLFF
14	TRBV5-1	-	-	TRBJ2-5	TGCGCCAGCAGCTACTCCGGGACACAAGAGACCCAGTACTTC	CASSYSGTQETQYF
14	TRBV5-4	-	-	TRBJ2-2	TGTGCCAGCAGCCAAAAACTAGTACCCGGGGAGCTGTTTTTT	CASSQKLVPGELFF
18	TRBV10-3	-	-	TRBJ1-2	TGTGCCATCAGGACCCCTGGGCAGGGTATGAGTTTCGGGTACGGCTACACCTTC	CAIRTPGQGMSFGYGYTF
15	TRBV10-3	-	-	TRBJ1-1	TGTGCCATCAGTGGGCGGCGGGGGAGAGACACTGAAGCTTTCTTT	CAISGRRGRDTEAFF
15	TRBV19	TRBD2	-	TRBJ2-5	TGTGCCAGTAGTATGGGACTAGCTAGTGGAGAGACCCAGTACTTC	CASSMGLASGETQYF
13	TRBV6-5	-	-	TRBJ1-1	TGTGCCAGCAAGTGGGGCTCGAACACTGAAGCTTTCTTT	CASKWGSNTEAFF
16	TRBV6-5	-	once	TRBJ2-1	TGTGCCAGCAGTTACTCTAATCCGGGGAGCAACAATGAGCAGTTCTTC	CASSYSNPGSNNEQFF
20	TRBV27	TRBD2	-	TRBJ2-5	TGTGCCAGCAAAAGGACGTCCGGGACTAGCGGATCCCCCTCGAAGGAGACCCAGTACTTC	CASKRTSGTSGSPSKETQYF
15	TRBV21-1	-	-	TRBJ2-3	TGTGCCAGCAGCAAAGAAGACGCAGGGGGCGATACGCAGTATTTT	CASSKEDAGGDTQYF
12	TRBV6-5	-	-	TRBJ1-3	TGTGCCAGCAGTTCACAGGGAAACACCATATATTTT	CASSSQGNTIYF
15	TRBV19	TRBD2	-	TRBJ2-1	TGTGCCAGTAGTATTTTGACTAGCGGGGCTACCGAGCAGTTCTTC	CASSILTSGATEQFF
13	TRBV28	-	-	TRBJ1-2	TGTGCCAGCAGTTTAGGGGGGTCGACTGGCTACACCTTC	CASSLGGSTGYTF
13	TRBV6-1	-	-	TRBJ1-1	TGTGCCAGCAGTGAACCGGGGTACACTGAAGCTTTCTTT	CASSEPGYTEAFF
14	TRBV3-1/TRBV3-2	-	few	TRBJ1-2	TGTGCCAGCAGCCAAGATCGGCAGGGGAATGGCTACACCTTC	CASSQDRQGNGYTF
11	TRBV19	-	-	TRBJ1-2	TGTGCCAGCAAGGACTCCTATGGCTACACCTTC	CASKDSYGYTF